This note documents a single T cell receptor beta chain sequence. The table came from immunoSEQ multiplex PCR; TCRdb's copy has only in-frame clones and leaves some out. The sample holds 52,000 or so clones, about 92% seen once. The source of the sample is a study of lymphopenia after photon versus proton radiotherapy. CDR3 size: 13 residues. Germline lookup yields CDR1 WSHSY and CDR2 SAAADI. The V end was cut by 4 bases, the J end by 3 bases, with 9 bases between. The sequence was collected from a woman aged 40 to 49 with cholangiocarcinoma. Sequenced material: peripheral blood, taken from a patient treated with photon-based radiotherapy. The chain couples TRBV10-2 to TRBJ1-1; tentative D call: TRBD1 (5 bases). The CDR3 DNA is TGCGCCAGCAGTGCCAAAGGGGACACTGAAGCTTTCTTT. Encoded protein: CASSAKGDTEAFF.